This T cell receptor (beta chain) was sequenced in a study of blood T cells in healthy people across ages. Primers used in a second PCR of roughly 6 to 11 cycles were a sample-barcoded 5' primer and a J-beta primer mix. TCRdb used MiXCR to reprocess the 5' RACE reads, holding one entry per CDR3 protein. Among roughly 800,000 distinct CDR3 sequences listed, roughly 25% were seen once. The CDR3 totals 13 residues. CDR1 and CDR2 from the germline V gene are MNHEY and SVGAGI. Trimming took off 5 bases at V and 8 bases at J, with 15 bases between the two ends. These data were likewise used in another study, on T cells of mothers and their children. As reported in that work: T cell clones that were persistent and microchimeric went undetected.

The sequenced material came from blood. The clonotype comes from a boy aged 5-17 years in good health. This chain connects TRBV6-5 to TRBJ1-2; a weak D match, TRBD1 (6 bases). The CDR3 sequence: CASSPTGLGGYTF. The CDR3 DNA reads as TGTGCCAGCAGTCCCACAGGGTTAGGCGGCTACACCTTC.